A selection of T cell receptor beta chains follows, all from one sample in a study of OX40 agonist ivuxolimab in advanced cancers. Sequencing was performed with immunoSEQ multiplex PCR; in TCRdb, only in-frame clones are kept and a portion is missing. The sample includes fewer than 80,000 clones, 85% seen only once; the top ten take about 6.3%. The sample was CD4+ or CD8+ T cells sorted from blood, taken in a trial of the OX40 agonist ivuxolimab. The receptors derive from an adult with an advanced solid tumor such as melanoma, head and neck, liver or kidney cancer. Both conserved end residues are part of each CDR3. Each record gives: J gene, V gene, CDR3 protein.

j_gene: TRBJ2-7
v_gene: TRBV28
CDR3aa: CASTGAGGLNEQYF

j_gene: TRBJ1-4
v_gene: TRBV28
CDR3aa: CASTPPATNEKLFF

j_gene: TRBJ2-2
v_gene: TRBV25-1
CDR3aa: CASGERTGDTGELFF

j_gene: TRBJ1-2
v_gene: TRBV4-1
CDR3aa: CASSLSGTGRYGYTF

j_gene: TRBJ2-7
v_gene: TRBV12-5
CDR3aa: CASGYQSGTGATYEQYF

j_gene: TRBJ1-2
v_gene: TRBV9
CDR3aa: CASSVAEYTNYGYTF

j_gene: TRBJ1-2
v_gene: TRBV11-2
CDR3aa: CASSLVVGGTPFF

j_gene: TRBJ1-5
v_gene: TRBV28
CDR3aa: CASRDSGFRNQPQHF

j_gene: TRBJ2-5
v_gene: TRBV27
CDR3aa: CASSWGGVGETQYF

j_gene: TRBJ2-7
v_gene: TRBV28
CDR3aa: CASSFFVPHEQYF

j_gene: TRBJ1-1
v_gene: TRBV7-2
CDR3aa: CASSLARDRETEAFF

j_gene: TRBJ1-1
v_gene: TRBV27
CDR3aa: CASSPFGGRMNTEAFF

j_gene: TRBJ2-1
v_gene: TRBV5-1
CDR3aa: CASSTPLNSYNEQFF

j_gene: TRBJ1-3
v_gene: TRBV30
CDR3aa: CAWSVGGTGNTIYF

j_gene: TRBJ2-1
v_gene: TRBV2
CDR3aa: CAIVPLGYNEQFF

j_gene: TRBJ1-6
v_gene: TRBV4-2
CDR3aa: CASSQWRNNSPLHF

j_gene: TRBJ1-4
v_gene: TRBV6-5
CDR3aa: CASSYYSTNGEKLFF

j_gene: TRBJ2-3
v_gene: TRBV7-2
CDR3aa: CASSPKTDTQYF

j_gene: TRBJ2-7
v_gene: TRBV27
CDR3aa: CASKAGAWYEQYF

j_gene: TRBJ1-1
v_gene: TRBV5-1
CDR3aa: CASSLAASTEAFF

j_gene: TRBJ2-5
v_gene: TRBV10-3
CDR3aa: CAISGGSQETQYF

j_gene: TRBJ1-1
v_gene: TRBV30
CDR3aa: CAWTRGLEAFF

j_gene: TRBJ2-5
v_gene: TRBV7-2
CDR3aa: CASSHDWSAETQYF

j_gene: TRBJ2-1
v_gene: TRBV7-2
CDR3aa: CASSLQAFRGAGNEQFF

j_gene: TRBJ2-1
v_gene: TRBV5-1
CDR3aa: CASSPWDPKYNEQFF

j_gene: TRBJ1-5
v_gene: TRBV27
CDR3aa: CASSLTGGNQPQHF

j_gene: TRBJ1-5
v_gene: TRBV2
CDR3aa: CASRLEEDQPQHF

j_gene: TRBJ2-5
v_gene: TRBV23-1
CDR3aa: CASSHLGLAGGRGQETQYF

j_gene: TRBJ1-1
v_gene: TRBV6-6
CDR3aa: CASRIGILEAFF

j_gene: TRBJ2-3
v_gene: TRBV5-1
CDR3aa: CASRPGPGGTDTQYF

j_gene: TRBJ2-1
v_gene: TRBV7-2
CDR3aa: CASSFLGFNEQFF

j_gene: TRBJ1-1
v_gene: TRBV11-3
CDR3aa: CASSPPRDSLYEAFF

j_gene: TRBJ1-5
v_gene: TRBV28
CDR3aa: CASSPRGQGRQPQHF

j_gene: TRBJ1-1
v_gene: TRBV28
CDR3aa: CASSFRQGTEAFF

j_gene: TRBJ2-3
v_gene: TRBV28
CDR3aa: CASSLWVFGQDGTSGGWGTDTQYF

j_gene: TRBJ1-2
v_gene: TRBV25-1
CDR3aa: CASSEYPRNYGYTF

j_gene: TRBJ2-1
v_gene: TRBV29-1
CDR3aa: CSPEGPGHEQFF

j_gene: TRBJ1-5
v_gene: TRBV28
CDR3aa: CASSWYLVGVGGSNQPQHF

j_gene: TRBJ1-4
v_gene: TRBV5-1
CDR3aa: CASSYGGGTTNEKLFF

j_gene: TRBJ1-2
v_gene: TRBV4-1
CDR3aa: CASSLRGDLGDYTF

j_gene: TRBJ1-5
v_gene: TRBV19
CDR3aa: CASKTSGQYSNQPQHF

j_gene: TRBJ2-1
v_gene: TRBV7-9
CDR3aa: CASSSGLSSPMFF

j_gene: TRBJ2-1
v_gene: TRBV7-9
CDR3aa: CASSLTRGQDNEQFF

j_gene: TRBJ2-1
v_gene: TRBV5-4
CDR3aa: CASGETGDSYNEQFF

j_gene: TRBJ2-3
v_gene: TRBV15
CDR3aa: CATSRADRVTQYF

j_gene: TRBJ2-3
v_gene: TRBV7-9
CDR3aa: CASSPPSTDTQYF

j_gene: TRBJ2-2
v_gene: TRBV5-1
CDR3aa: CASSRNGRVSTGELFF

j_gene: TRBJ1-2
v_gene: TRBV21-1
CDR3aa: CASSKWKGPNYGYTF

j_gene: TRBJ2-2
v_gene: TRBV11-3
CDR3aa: CASSPDGRGTGELFF